This T cell receptor beta chain was identified during a study of blood T cell repertoires in COVID-19. Study background: Nucleic acid was either cDNA or gDNA, and it came from T cells, B-cell-depleted T cells, or PBMCs.

Under the authors' procedure: By means of reference gene primer amplification, nucleated cell counts were estimated. Only in-frame clones appear in the TCRdb table, and some are missing; sequencing was by immunoSEQ multiplex PCR. The DNA gave D and trimming, while V, J and clone size come from that table. The data show hundreds of thousands of clones, with roughly nine tenths seen just once and 3.1% held by the top ten. Germline lookup yields CDR1 SGHRS and CDR2 YFSETQ. J was trimmed by 5 bases and V by 3 bases; bases with no gene match: 4. The CDR3 length is 13 residues. The study recruited people aged about 18 to 90 years across approximately 24 US areas.

This rearrangement joins TRBV5-1 to TRBJ1-1, with 7 bases that match TRBD1. Sequencing was carried out using PBMCs or T cells enriched from blood (not recorded which). This sequence was found in a woman in her 50s in a cohort exposed to, infected with or recovered from COVID-19 (not recorded which). The CDR3 reads CASSWSGGTEAFF. The CDR3 nucleotides read TGCGCCAGCAGCTGGTCAGGGGGTACTGAAGCTTTCTTT.